The entry below gives a single T cell receptor (beta chain) sequence along with its context. Its specificity is unknown. This sample is drawn from a study of T-cell reconstitution after alpha-beta-depleted transplantation in children. Library preparation (for TCRbeta) was performed with unique molecular identifiers. TCRdb ran MiXCR on the PCR reads and lists one entry per CDR3 protein. Of around 960,000 distinct CDR3 sequences listed, roughly 29% are singletons. This CDR3 region has 13 residues. Trimming left V 1 base short and J 2 bases short, with 9 bases between. Germline V gene data show CDR1 as DFQATT and CDR2 as SNEGSKA (reference sequence). Study-level findings and limits: Counts and diversity of T cells one year after transplant came mostly from newly produced T cells. Several hundred graft clones that had expanded were reportedly the source of alpha-beta T cells about two months after transplant.

The rearrangement links TRBV20-1 to TRBJ2-7; D is ambiguous. The material was PBMCs, mostly from graft donor cells, obtained 360 days after TCRalphabeta/CD19-depleted stem cell transplant. This clonotype was obtained from a boy less than two years old who had a stem cell transplant for SCID, so the T cells may come from the graft donor. The CDR3 DNA sequence: TGCAGTGCTAGAGCGATCCGCCCCTACGAGCAGTACTTC. Its protein is CSARAIRPYEQYF.